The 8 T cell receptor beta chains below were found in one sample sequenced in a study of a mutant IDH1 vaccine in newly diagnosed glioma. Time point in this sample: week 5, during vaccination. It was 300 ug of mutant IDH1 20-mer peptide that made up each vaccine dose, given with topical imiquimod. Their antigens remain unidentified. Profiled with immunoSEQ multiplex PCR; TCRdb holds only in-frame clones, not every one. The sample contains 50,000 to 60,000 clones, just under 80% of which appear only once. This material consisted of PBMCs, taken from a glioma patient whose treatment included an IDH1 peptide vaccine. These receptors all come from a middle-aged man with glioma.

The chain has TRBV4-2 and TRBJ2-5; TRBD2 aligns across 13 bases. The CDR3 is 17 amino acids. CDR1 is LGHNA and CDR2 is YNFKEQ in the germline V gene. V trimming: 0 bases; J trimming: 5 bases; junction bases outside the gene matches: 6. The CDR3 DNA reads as TGTGCCAGCAGCCAAGAACTAGCGGGGGGGCCGGGGGAGACCCAGTACTTC. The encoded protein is CASSQELAGGPGETQYF.

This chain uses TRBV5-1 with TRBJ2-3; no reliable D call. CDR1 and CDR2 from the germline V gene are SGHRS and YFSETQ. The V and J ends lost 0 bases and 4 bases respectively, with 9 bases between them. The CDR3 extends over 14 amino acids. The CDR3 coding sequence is TGCGCCAGCAGCTTGGCGTCGGCGGCAGATACGCAGTATTTT. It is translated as CASSLASAADTQYF.

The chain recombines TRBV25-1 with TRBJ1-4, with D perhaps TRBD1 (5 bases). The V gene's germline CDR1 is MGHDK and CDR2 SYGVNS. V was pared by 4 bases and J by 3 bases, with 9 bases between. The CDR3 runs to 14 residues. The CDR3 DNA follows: TGTGCCAGCAGTGGGGACTCGGCTAATGAAAAACTGTTTTTT. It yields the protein CASSGDSANEKLFF.

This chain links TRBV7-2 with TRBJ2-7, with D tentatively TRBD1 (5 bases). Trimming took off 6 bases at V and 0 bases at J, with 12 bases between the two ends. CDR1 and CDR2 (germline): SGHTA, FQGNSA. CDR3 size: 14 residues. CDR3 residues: CASSKGPSSYEQYF. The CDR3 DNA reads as TGTGCCAGCAGTAAGGGGCCCAGCTCCTACGAGCAGTACTTC.

The CDR3 sequence: CASSARTGPNTEAFF. DNA for the CDR3: TGTGCCAGCTCAGCTCGGACAGGGCCGAACACTGAAGCTTTCTTT. This chain uses TRBV18 with TRBJ1-1; TRBD1 matches at 8 bases. CDR1 and CDR2 from the germline V gene are KGHSH and LQKENI. The CDR3 extends over 15 amino acids. The V segment lost 5 bases and the J segment 1 base; nucleotides outside the gene matches: 6. The complete variable domain, with remaining parts taken from reference TRBV18 and TRBJ1-1, reads NAGVMQNPRHLVRRRGQEARLRCSPMKGHSHVYWYRQLPEEGLKFMVYLQKENIIDESGMPKERFSAEFPKEGPSILRIQQVVRGDSAAYFCASSARTGPNTEAFFGQGTRLTVV.

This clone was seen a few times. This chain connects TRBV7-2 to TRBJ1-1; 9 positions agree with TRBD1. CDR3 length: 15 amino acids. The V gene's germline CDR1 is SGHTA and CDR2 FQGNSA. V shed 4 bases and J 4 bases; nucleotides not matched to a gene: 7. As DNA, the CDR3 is TGTGCCAGCAGCTCCGGGACAGGGTTGAGCACTGAAGCTTTCTTT. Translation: CASSSGTGLSTEAFF.

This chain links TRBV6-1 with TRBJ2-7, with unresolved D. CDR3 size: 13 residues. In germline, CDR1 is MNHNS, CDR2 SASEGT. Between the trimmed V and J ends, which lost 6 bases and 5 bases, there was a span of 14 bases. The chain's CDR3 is CASRRSTVDEQYF. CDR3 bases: TGTGCCAGCAGGCGATCAACAGTGGACGAGCAGTACTTC.

The CDR3 spells CASSLAGTGNEKLFF. The CDR3 DNA is TGTGCCAGCAGCTTAGCAGGGACAGGGAATGAAAAACTGTTTTTT. The rearrangement uses TRBV11-2 and TRBJ1-4; TRBD1 matches at 9 bases. The CDR3 sequence is 15 residues long. Germline CDR1 and CDR2: SGHAT and FQNNGV. The V gene end was trimmed by 1 base and the J gene end by 5 bases; junction bases not matched to a gene: 2.